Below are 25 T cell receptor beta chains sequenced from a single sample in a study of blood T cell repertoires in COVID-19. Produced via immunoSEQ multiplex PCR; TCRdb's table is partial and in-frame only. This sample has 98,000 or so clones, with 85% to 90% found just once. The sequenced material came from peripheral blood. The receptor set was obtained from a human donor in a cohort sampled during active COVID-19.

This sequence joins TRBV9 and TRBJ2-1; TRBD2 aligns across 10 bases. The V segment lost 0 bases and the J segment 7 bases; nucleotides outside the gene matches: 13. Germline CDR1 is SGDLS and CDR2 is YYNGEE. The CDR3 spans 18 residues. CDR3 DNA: TGTGCCAGCAGCGTAGCTACCCCTGTGCTAGCGGGAGCGAATGAGCAGTTCTTC. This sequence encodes CASSVATPVLAGANEQFF. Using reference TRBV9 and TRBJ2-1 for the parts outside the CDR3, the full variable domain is DSGVTQTPKHLITATGQRVTLRCSPRSGDLSVYWYQQSLDQGLQFLIQYYNGEERAKGNILERFSAQQFPDLHSELNLSSLELGDSALYFCASSVATPVLAGANEQFFGPGTRLTVL.

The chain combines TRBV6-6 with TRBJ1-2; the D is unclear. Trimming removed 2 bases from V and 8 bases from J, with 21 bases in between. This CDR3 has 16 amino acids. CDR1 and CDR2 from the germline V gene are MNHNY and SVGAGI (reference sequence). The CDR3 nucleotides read TGTGCCAGCAGTTACAGTTTGCGGCCGTTGGAAACGGGCTACACCTTC. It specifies CASSYSLRPLETGYTF.

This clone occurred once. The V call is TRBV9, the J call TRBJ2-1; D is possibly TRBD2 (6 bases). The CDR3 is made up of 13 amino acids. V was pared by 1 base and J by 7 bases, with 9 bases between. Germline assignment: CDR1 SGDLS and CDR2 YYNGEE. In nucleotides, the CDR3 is TGTGCCAGCAGCGTATTCGGGAGTAATGAGCAGTTCTTC. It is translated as CASSVFGSNEQFF.

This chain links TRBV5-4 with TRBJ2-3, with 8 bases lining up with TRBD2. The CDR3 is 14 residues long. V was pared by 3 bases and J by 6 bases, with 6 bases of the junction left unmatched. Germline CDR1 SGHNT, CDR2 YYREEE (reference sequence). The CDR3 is CASSSRGGWDTQYF. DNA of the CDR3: TGTGCCAGCAGCTCCCGGGGGGGCTGGGATACGCAGTATTTT.

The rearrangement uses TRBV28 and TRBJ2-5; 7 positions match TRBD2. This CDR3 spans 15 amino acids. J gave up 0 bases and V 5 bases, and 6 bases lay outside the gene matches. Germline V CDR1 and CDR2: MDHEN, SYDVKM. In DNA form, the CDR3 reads TGTGCCAGCAGTGGGGGGGGGATCTACCAAGAGACCCAGTACTTC. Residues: CASSGGGIYQETQYF.

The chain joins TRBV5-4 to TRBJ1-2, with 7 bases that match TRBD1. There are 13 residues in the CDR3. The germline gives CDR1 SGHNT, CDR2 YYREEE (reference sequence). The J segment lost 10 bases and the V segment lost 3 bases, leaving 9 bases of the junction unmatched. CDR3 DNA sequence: TGTGCCAGCAGCTGGGTGGGACAGAATAACTACACCTTC. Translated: CASSWVGQNNYTF.

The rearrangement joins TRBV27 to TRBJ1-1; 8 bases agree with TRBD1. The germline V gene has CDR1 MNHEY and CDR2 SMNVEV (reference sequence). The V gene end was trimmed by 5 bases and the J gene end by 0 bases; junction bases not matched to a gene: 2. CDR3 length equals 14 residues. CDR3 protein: CASSLDRVNTEAFF. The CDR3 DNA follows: TGTGCCAGCAGTCTGGACAGGGTGAACACTGAAGCTTTCTTT.

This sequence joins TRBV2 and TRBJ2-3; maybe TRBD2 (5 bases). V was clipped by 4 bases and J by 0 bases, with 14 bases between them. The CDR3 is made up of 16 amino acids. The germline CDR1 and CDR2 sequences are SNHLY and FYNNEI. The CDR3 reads CASSAEAGTSTDTQYF. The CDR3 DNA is TGTGCCAGCAGTGCGGAGGCCGGCACTAGCACAGATACGCAGTATTTT. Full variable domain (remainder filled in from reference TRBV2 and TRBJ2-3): EPEVTQTPSHQVTQMGQEVILRCVPISNHLYFYWYRQILGQKVEFLVSFYNNEISEKSEIFDDQFSVERPDGSNFTLKIRSTKLEDSAMYFCASSAEAGTSTDTQYFGPGTRLTVL.

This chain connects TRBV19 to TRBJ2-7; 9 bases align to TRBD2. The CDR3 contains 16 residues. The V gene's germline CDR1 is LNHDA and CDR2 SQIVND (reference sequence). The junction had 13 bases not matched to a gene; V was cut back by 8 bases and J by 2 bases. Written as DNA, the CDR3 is TGTGCCAGTCACCCGGGTGGCGGGGGGGCGACCTACGAGCAGTACTTC. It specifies CASHPGGGGATYEQYF.

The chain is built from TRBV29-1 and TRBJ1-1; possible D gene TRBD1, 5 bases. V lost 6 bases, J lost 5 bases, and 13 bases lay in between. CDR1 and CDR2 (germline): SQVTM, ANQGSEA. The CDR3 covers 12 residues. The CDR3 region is CSVDLGGTEAFF. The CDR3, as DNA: TGCAGCGTCGATCTGGGGGGGACTGAAGCTTTCTTT.

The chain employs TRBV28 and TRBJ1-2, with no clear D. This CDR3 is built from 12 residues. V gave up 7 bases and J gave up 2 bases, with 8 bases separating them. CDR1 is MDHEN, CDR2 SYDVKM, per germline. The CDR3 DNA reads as TGTGCCAGCAAGTCAGTGAACTATGGCTACACCTTC. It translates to CASKSVNYGYTF.

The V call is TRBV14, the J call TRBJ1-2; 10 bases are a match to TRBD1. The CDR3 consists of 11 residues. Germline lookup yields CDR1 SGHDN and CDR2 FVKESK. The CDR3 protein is CASRDRGGYTF. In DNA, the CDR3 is TGTGCATCGCGGGACAGGGGTGGCTACACCTTC. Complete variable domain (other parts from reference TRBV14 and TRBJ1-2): EAGVTQFPSHSVIEKGQTVTLRCDPISGHDNLYWYRRVMGKEIKFLLHFVKESKQDESGMPNNRFLAERTGGTYSTLKVQPAELEDSGVYFCASRDRGGYTFGSGTRLTVV.

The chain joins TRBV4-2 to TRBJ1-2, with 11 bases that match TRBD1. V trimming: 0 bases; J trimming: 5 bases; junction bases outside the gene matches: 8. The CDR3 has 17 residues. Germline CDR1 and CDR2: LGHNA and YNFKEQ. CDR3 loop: CASSQDVSGQGAYGYTF. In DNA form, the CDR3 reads TGTGCCAGCAGCCAAGATGTCTCCGGACAGGGGGCTTATGGCTACACCTTC.

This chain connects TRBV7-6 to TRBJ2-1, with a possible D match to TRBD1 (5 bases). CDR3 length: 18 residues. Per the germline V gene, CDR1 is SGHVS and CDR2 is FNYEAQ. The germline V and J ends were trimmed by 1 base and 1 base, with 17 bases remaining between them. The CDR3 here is CASSLVIGQGASYNEQFF. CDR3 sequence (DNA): TGTGCCAGCAGCTTAGTGATCGGCCAGGGTGCGTCCTACAATGAGCAGTTCTTC.

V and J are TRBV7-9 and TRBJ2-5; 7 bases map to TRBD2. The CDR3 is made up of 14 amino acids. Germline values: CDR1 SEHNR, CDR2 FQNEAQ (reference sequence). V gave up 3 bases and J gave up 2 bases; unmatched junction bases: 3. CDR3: CASSFGGGQETQYF. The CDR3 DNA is TGTGCCAGCAGCTTTGGGGGGGGTCAAGAGACCCAGTACTTC.

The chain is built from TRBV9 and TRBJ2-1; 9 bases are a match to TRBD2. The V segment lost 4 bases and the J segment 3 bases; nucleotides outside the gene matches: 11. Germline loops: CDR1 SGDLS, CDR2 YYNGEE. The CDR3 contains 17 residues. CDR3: CASSYSPPSGIYNEQFF. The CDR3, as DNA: TGTGCCAGCAGCTATTCCCCGCCTAGCGGGATCTACAATGAGCAGTTCTTC.

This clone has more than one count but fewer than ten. The CDR3 spells CASSPGQGNRQPQHF. For the CDR3, the DNA is TGTGCCAGCTCACCGGGGCAGGGGAATAGACAGCCCCAGCATTTT. The chain couples TRBV18 to TRBJ1-5; D might be TRBD1 (6 bases). Germline-derived CDR1 and CDR2 are KGHSH and LQKENI. This CDR3 region has 15 residues. V was trimmed by 3 bases and J by 7 bases, leaving 16 bases between them.

The CDR3 spells CASSVRGYSGNTIYF. The CDR3 DNA is TGTGCCAGCAGCGTAAGGGGTTACTCTGGAAACACCATATATTTT. The chain is built from TRBV9 and TRBJ1-3, with D perhaps TRBD1 (5 bases). This CDR3 has 15 residues. The V gene lost 1 base and the J gene lost 0 bases, with 8 bases spanning the gap. The germline V gene has CDR1 SGDLS and CDR2 YYNGEE. The full variable domain, with the rest looked up from reference TRBV9 and TRBJ1-3, is DSGVTQTPKHLITATGQRVTLRCSPRSGDLSVYWYQQSLDQGLQFLIQYYNGEERAKGNILERFSAQQFPDLHSELNLSSLELGDSALYFCASSVRGYSGNTIYFGEGSWLTVV.

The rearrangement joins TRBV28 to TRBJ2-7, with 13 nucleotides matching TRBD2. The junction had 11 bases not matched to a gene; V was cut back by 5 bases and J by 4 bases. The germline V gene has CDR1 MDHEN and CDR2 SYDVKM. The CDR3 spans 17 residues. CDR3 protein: CASSEIRGTSGAYEQYF. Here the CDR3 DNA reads TGTGCCAGCAGTGAGATTAGGGGGACTAGCGGGGCGTACGAGCAGTACTTC.

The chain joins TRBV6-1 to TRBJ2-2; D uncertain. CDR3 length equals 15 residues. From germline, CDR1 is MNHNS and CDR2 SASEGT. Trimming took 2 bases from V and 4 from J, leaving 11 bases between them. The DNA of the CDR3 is TGTGCCAGCAGTGAAAAAGGCAGGCGCACCGGGGAGCTGTTTTTT. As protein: CASSEKGRRTGELFF.

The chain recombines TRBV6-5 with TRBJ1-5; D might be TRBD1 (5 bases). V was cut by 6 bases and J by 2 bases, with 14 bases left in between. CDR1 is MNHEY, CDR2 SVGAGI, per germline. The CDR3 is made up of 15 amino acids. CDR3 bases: TGTGCCAGCAGACCGACGGGGGTAGGCAATCAGCCCCAGCATTTT. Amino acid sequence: CASRPTGVGNQPQHF.

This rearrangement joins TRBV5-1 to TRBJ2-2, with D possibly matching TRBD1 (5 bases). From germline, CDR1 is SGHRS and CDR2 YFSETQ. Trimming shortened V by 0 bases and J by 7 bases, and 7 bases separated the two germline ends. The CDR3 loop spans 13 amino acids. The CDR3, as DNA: TGCGCCAGCAGCTTGGCAGGGAACGGGGAGCTGTTTTTT. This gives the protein CASSLAGNGELFF.

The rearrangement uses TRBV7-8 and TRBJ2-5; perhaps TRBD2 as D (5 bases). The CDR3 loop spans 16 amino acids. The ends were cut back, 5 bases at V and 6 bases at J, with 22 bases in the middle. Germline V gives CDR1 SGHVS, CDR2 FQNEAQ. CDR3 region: CASSPHTRTPRQTQYF. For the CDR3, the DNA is TGTGCCAGCAGCCCACACACTAGGACGCCCCGACAGACCCAGTACTTC.

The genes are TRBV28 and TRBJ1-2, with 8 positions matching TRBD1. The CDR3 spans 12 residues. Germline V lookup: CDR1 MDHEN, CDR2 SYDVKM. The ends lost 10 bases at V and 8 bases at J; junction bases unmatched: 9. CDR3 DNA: TGTGCCACCATCCAGGGGGCGCGAGGCTACACCTTC. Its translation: CATIQGARGYTF.

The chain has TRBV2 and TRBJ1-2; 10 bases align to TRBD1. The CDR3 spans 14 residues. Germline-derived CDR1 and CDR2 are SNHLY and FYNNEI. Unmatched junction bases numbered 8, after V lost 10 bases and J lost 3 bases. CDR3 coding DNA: TGTGCCATCAGCCGACAGGGGGCCGACTATGGCTACACCTTC. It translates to CAISRQGADYGYTF.